What follows are 3 T cell receptor beta chains derived from one specimen sequenced in a study of T cell responses to AZD1222 COVID-19 vaccine. Clones were sequenced by immunoSEQ multiplex PCR, and TCRdb holds only the in-frame ones, with some missing. The sample includes 100,000 or so clones, roughly 90% of them seen just once. This specimen was peripheral blood, taken on day 0 of AZD1222 vaccination. These receptor sequences come from an adult in good health.

The CDR3 nucleotides read TGTGCCAGCAGCCAGACAAGCGAATCTTCCGAGCAGTACTTC. Protein sequence: CASSQTSESSEQYF. The V call is TRBV6-1, the J call TRBJ2-7; no firm D call. The germline CDR1 and CDR2 sequences are MNHNS and SASEGT. V was shortened by 6 bases and J by 6 bases, with 18 bases between the two germline ends. The CDR3 runs 14 residues.

This clone came up a few times. The J gene is TRBJ1-3, the V gene TRBV6-1; D call uncertain. Trimming left V 3 bases short and J 8 bases short, with 14 bases between. The germline V gene has CDR1 MNHNS and CDR2 SASEGT. The CDR3 is 14 residues long. CDR3 region: CASSEEPRSHTIYF. Here the CDR3 DNA reads TGTGCCAGCAGTGAGGAACCAAGGAGCCACACCATATATTTT.

This chain links TRBV12-3 or TRBV12-4 with TRBJ1-2; perhaps TRBD1 as D (6 bases). Trimming took off 5 bases at V and 4 bases at J, with 8 bases between the two ends. There are 12 residues in the CDR3. In DNA, the CDR3 is TGTGCCAGCAGTGGACAGCTCTATGGCTACACCTTC. Translation: CASSGQLYGYTF.